This TCR beta chain was captured by sequencing in a study of CD8+ T cells in alopecia areata. RNA was extracted and reverse transcribed into cDNA as the sequencing template. The data were produced by immunoSEQ multiplex PCR, yet TCRdb's version contains in-frame clones alone and is incomplete. Of about 120,000 clones listed, less than 60% are singletons. Per germline, CDR1 MNHEY and CDR2 SVGAGI. Trimming took 4 bases from V and 3 from J, leaving 16 bases between them. The CDR3 contains 16 residues. Indicated treatment: oral pan-JAK inhibitor, 5-10 mg twice daily. Samples from alopecia areata patients were lesional scalp punch biopsies and peripheral blood.

This TCR was sampled from a human donor with alopecia areata. The specimen was CD4+ T cells sorted from blood, collected at week 24, from a patient treated with tofacitinib. The V gene is TRBV6-5, the J gene TRBJ1-3; no clear D gene. The CDR3 is CASSWIMVGFGNTIYF. The CDR3 DNA sequence: TGTGCCAGCAGTTGGATAATGGTGGGGTTTGGAAACACCATATATTTT.